One sample yielded the 22 T cell receptor beta chains listed below, sequenced in a study of cytotoxic CD8 clonotypes in ibrutinib-treated CLL (dated by TCRdb to about 2021). The library was prepared using the immunoSEQ multiplex PCR assay. What TCRdb holds here is the immuneACCESS table cut down to in-frame rearrangements. Part of the clones is not present; checked against another copy, under half of the missing clones reflect an unresolved V gene, and the others are unexplained. The sample table holds some 200,000 clones, of which roughly 65% were seen once. About 6% of the sample is in the top ten clones. According to the study, the label for this sample's time point signals: more than 10 months on ibrutinib. This material consisted of PBMCs, taken after 12 months of ibrutinib treatment. The receptors come from a human donor with chronic lymphocytic leukemia.

The V call is TRBV19, the J call TRBJ2-7, with D perhaps matching TRBD2 (5 bases). The V end was cut by 3 bases, the J end by 2 bases, with 14 bases between. Germline V gene sequence: CDR1 LNHDA, CDR2 SQIVND (reference sequence). CDR3 size: 15 residues. CDR3 amino acids: CASSIGRGGTYEQYF. The CDR3 region has the DNA TGTGCCAGTAGTATCGGCCGCGGAGGAACCTACGAGCAGTACTTC.

The J gene is TRBJ2-1, the V gene TRBV6-5; D unresolved. With 8 bases removed from V and 0 bases from J, the gap between germline ends came to 14 bases. This CDR3 spans 15 amino acids. The germline V gene encodes CDR1 MNHEY and CDR2 SVGAGI. The CDR3 nucleotides are TGTGCCAGCCTTCGGTCGCGGAGCTCCTACAATGAGCAGTTCTTC. Translation gives CASLRSRSSYNEQFF.

This clone occurred a few times. V is TRBV13 and J is TRBJ1-2; 11 nucleotides match TRBD1. V lost 5 bases, J lost 8 bases, and 10 bases stayed unmatched. CDR1 PRHDT and CDR2 FYEKMQ come from the germline V gene (reference sequence). This CDR3 contains 15 residues. The DNA of the CDR3 is TGTGCCAGCAGCCTACGGGAGGACAGGGGGCTCGGCTACACCTTC. It specifies CASSLREDRGLGYTF.

Ten or more counts support this clone. This rearrangement joins TRBV29-1 to TRBJ2-7, with TRBD2 as a possible D gene (6 bases). The length of the CDR3 is 14 residues. Germline CDR1 and CDR2: SQVTM and ANQGSEA. The V end lost 1 base, the J end lost 6 bases, and 16 bases lay between the germline ends. The CDR3 DNA is TGCAGCGTTGAAGTCTCTAGGGGAGGCGGCGAGCAGTACTTC. Protein: CSVEVSRGGGEQYF.

This clone occurred a few times. V and J are TRBV12-5 and TRBJ2-1, with D perhaps assigned TRBD1 or TRBD2 (5 bases each). The CDR3 has 15 residues. CDR1 and CDR2 from the germline V gene are LGHNT and FRNRAP. CDR3 residues: CATDLGPPSYNEQFF. The CDR3 coding sequence is TGTGCCACGGACTTGGGGCCCCCTTCCTACAATGAGCAGTTCTTC. The entire variable domain, with the rest obtained from reference TRBV12-5 and TRBJ2-1, is as follows: DARVTQTPRHKVTEMGQEVTMRCQPILGHNTVFWYRQTMMQGLELLAYFRNRAPLDDSGMPKDRFSAEMPDATLATLKIQPSEPRDSAVYFCATDLGPPSYNEQFFGPGTRLTVL.

This clone was seen just once. The chain carries TRBV30 and TRBJ2-3, with D unresolved. The CDR3 sequence is 14 residues long. Germline CDR1 GTSNPN, CDR2 SVGIG (reference sequence). V was cut by 3 bases and J by 1 base, with 11 bases left in between. CDR3 coding DNA: TGTGCCTGGAGCACTTCCCCAGGCACAGATACGCAGTATTTT. Its protein is CAWSTSPGTDTQYF.

This clone was counted a few times. CDR3 nucleotide sequence: TGTGCCGGCGGATACTATGGCTACACCTTC. Amino acids: CAGGYYGYTF. V and J are TRBV7-9 and TRBJ1-2; D is uncertain. Germline CDR1 SEHNR, CDR2 FQNEAQ (reference sequence). The CDR3 sequence is 10 residues long. Deletions cut 11 bases from V and 3 bases from J, with 7 bases between.

The chain is built from TRBV6-5 and TRBJ2-7, with D hard to call. Germline-derived CDR1 and CDR2 are MNHEY and SVGAGI. V was clipped by 7 bases and J by 2 bases, with 18 bases between them. This CDR3 has 15 residues. The CDR3 spells CASTKPVGKTYEQYF. As DNA, the CDR3 is TGTGCCAGCACCAAACCGGTGGGGAAAACCTACGAGCAGTACTTC.

The chain employs TRBV10-3 and TRBJ2-1; D gene ambiguous. The ends were cut back, 2 bases at V and 0 bases at J, with 5 bases in the middle. The length of the CDR3 is 14 residues. Germline values: CDR1 ENHRY, CDR2 SYGVKD. The CDR3 region has the DNA TGTGCCATCAGTGAGGAGAGCTCCTACAATGAGCAGTTCTTC. The encoded protein is CAISEESSYNEQFF.

The count of this clone is one. The genes are TRBV9 and TRBJ2-3; 8 bases are a match to TRBD2. V was pared by 0 bases and J by 6 bases, with 12 bases of the junction left unmatched. The germline gives CDR1 SGDLS, CDR2 YYNGEE. The CDR3 has 17 amino acids. The CDR3 here is CASSVATLAGGGDTQYF. In DNA form, the CDR3 reads TGTGCCAGCAGCGTAGCTACTCTGGCGGGAGGCGGGGATACGCAGTATTTT.

The chain combines TRBV27 with TRBJ1-5; D unclear. CDR1 MNHEY and CDR2 SMNVEV come from the germline V gene (reference sequence). Trimming took off 5 bases at V and 1 base at J, with 21 bases between the two ends. The CDR3 runs to 18 residues. The CDR3, as DNA: TGTGCCAGCAGTCGCCGGAGCGGGCGTTCGGGGAGCAATCAGCCCCAGCATTTT. Amino acid sequence: CASSRRSGRSGSNQPQHF.

The sample holds a few counts of this clone. The genes are TRBV9 and TRBJ1-2; D might be TRBD1 (6 bases). Germline V CDR1 and CDR2: SGDLS, YYNGEE. V lost 5 bases, J lost 5 bases, and 13 bases lay in between. The CDR3 has 13 amino acids. The CDR3 loop reads CASRLTGTYGYTF. The DNA for the CDR3 is TGTGCCAGCAGGCTGACAGGCACGTATGGCTACACCTTC.

The chain is built from TRBV9 and TRBJ2-1, with 9 positions matching TRBD2. With 0 bases clipped from V and 6 bases from J, the junction kept 7 bases outside the gene matches. CDR3 length: 16 residues. Per the germline V gene, CDR1 is SGDLS and CDR2 is YYNGEE. The CDR3 DNA follows: TGTGCCAGCAGCGTAGATGGAGCGGGAGGACCCAATGAGCAGTTCTTC. This sequence encodes CASSVDGAGGPNEQFF.

The sample holds a few counts of this clone. DNA for the CDR3: TGTGCCAGCAGCGTCACTATAGCGGAGGGTACCGGGGAGCTGTTTTTT. Amino acids: CASSVTIAEGTGELFF. This chain joins TRBV9 and TRBJ2-2, with D possibly TRBD2 on 6 matching bases. Looked up from germline, CDR1 is SGDLS and CDR2 is YYNGEE. The CDR3 spans 16 residues. V dropped 2 bases and J dropped 5 bases, with 16 bases sitting between them.

The V call is TRBV30, the J call TRBJ1-5; D not resolved. This CDR3 spans 13 amino acids. Trimming shortened V by 5 bases and J by 7 bases, and 15 bases separated the two germline ends. The germline V gene has CDR1 GTSNPN and CDR2 SVGIG (reference sequence). Written as DNA, the CDR3 is TGTGCCTGGTCTCGCTCGGGAAAACAGCCCCAGCATTTT. This translates into CAWSRSGKQPQHF.

V and J are TRBV4-3 and TRBJ2-2; 9 nucleotides agree with TRBD1. CDR1 is LGHNA, CDR2 YSLEER, per germline. The CDR3 consists of 16 residues. The junction had 1 base not matched to a gene; V was cut back by 2 bases and J by 0 bases. The CDR3 nucleotides are TGCGCCAGCAGCCAAAGACAGGGGGCGAACACCGGGGAGCTGTTTTTT. Translating gives CASSQRQGANTGELFF.

V is TRBV2 and J is TRBJ2-1; a possible D gene is TRBD2 (6 bases). CDR1 is SNHLY and CDR2 is FYNNEI in the germline V gene. This CDR3 is built from 15 residues. Trimming took 3 bases from V and 8 from J, leaving 17 bases between them. CDR3: CASSDWGVGVDEQFF. The DNA for the CDR3 is TGTGCCAGCAGTGACTGGGGGGTCGGGGTGGATGAGCAGTTCTTC.

This chain connects TRBV7-2 to TRBJ1-2, with 8 bases identical to TRBD1. Germline loops: CDR1 SGHTA, CDR2 FQGNSA. The CDR3 is 14 amino acids. J was trimmed by 8 bases and V by 5 bases; bases with no gene match: 10. CDR3 bases: TGTGCCAGCAGCACCGGACAGGGCGGAACGGGCTACACCTTC. Residues: CASSTGQGGTGYTF.

The chain recombines TRBV28 with TRBJ2-1; unclear D gene. Deletions cut 6 bases from V and 8 bases from J, with 8 bases between. CDR3 size: 11 residues. Germline CDR1 is MDHEN and CDR2 is SYDVKM. The DNA of the CDR3 is TGTGCCAGCAGAAAAGGACATGAGCAGTTCTTC. This translates into CASRKGHEQFF.

The gene calls are TRBV4-1 and TRBJ1-2; no clear D gene. Trimming stripped 0 bases from V and 2 bases from J, with 10 bases between. CDR3 length equals 15 residues. CDR1 MGHRA and CDR2 YSYEKL come from the germline V gene. The CDR3, as DNA: TGCGCCAGCAGCCAAGAGCCTCTTTACAACTATGGCTACACCTTC. Protein product: CASSQEPLYNYGYTF.

This clone was counted once. The chain employs TRBV30 and TRBJ2-7, with 12 bases that match TRBD2. This CDR3 spans 17 amino acids. The trim removed 1 base at V and 0 bases at J, leaving 7 bases unmatched. Germline values: CDR1 GTSNPN, CDR2 SVGIG (reference sequence). The CDR3 DNA sequence: TGTGCCTGGAGTGGCCAGGGACTAGCGGGTCCCTCCTACGAGCAGTACTTC. Residues: CAWSGQGLAGPSYEQYF.

This clone turned up a few times. The V and J genes are TRBV6-5 and TRBJ2-2; no clear D gene. With 2 bases removed from V and 1 base from J, the gap between germline ends came to 5 bases. CDR1 MNHEY and CDR2 SVGAGI come from the germline V gene. This CDR3 contains 14 residues. The CDR3 nucleotides are TGTGCCAGCAGTTACAAGAGGAACACCGGGGAGCTGTTTTTT. It codes for CASSYKRNTGELFF.